This entry lists 11 T cell receptor beta chains sequenced from one sample in a study of monozygotic twins with inflammatory bowel disease. Each CDR3 protein gets one entry in TCRdb, which reprocessed the 5' RACE reads and gives no DNA. Recorded for this sample: about 210,000 distinct CDR3 sequences. Input material: blood. Receptor source: a human donor with ulcerative colitis or Crohn's disease, or a healthy co-twin of an affected twin (not recorded which).

This chain links TRBV12-3 or TRBV12-4 with TRBJ1-1; there is no DNA to check the TCRdb D call of TRBD1. This CDR3 has 15 residues. Here the CDR3 reads CASSSRGTTVGEAFF.

This chain links TRBV12-5 with TRBJ2-7. This CDR3 spans 16 amino acids. In germline, CDR1 is LGHNT, CDR2 FRNRAP. CDR3 region: CANGPLQPVGSYEQYF.

V gene TRBV20-1 combines with J gene TRBJ2-7; TCRdb's D call, TRBD2, is unchecked because there is no DNA. This CDR3 region has 14 residues. The germline CDR1 and CDR2 sequences are DFQATT and SNEGSKA (reference sequence). The CDR3 protein is CSALEASVPYEQYF.

The rearrangement joins TRBV7-2 to TRBJ1-3. Germline CDR1 is SGHTA and CDR2 is FQGNSA. There are 17 residues in the CDR3. The chain's CDR3 is CASSSPKGGGSGNTIYF. The full variable domain, its missing parts supplied by reference TRBV7-2 and TRBJ1-3, is GAGVSQSPSNKVTEKGKDVELRCDPISGHTALYWYRQSLGQGLEFLIYFQGNSAPDKSGLPSDRFSAERTGGSVSTLTIQRTQQEDSAVYLCASSSPKGGGSGNTIYFGEGSWLTVV.

J is TRBJ2-7 and V is TRBV5-1; TCRdb indicates TRBD2, and absent DNA this call remains unverified. The CDR3 runs to 14 residues. Per the germline V gene, CDR1 is SGHRS and CDR2 is YFSETQ. CDR3 sequence: CASSLDPLLYEQYF.

The chain combines TRBV15 with TRBJ1-3; TCRdb's assignment of TRBD1 cannot be checked, as there is no DNA. Germline CDR1 LNHNV, CDR2 YYDKDF (reference sequence). There are 16 residues in the CDR3. CDR3 residues: CATSETGVSSGNTIYF.

This sequence joins TRBV6-1 and TRBJ1-1; checking the TCRdb D call of TRBD1 is not possible without DNA. The CDR3 runs to 14 residues. Per germline, CDR1 MNHNS and CDR2 SASEGT. CDR3 loop: CASSEVGTSGMAFF.

The gene calls are TRBV28 and TRBJ2-1; there is no DNA to check the TCRdb D call of TRBD2. In germline, CDR1 is MDHEN, CDR2 SYDVKM. The CDR3 totals 15 residues. The CDR3: CASSLPGLAGGEQFF.

The chain couples TRBV11-2 to TRBJ2-1. Per the germline V gene, CDR1 is SGHAT and CDR2 is FQNNGV. This CDR3 contains 15 residues. CDR3 protein: CASSFGYGRDNEQFF. The full variable domain, in which reference TRBV11-2 and TRBJ2-1 provide the parts outside the CDR3, is EAGVAQSPRYKIIEKRQSVAFWCNPISGHATLYWYQQILGQGPKLLIQFQNNGVVDDSQLPKDRFSAERLKGVDSTLKIQPAKLEDSAVYLCASSFGYGRDNEQFFGPGTRLTVL.

The V gene is TRBV5-4, the J gene TRBJ2-1; without DNA, the TCRdb call of TRBD2 cannot be checked. Germline V gene lookup returns CDR1 SGHNT and CDR2 YYREEE (reference sequence). This CDR3 is built from 14 residues. The chain's CDR3 is CASSLGLTNNEQFF. Complete variable domain (other parts from reference TRBV5-4 and TRBJ2-1): ETGVTQSPTHLIKTRGQQVTLRCSSQSGHNTVSWYQQALGQGPQFIFQYYREEENGRGNFPPRFSGLQFPNYSSELNVNALELDDSALYLCASSLGLTNNEQFFGPGTRLTVL.

The genes are TRBV18 and TRBJ2-3. This CDR3 comprises 15 residues. Germline V gene data show CDR1 as KGHSH and CDR2 as LQKENI. The CDR3 spells CASSPPDNRGDTQYF.